The subject of this entry is one T cell receptor (beta chain). Its antigen is unknown. The data were taken from a study of monozygotic twins with cystic fibrosis. Study-level results: J usage was most co-twin-similar in 8 of 16 pairs, V in 13. Unrelated CF individuals shared fewer identical clonotypes than monozygotic CF twins.

Only in-frame clones appear in the TCRdb table, and some are missing; sequencing was by immunoSEQ multiplex PCR. Of approximately 8,700 clones in the sample, around 93% are singletons; the top ten hold roughly 5.9%. Looked up from germline, CDR1 is KGHSH and CDR2 is LQKENI. Trimming removed 1 base at V and 6 bases at J, with 9 bases between. This CDR3 has 14 residues. Sequenced input: blood. The receptor's source is a boy aged 2 to 10 with cystic fibrosis. The chain links TRBV18 to TRBJ2-2, with D possibly matching TRBD2 (5 bases). The CDR3 sequence is CASSPLDGAGELFF. CDR3 nucleotide sequence: TGTGCCAGCTCACCACTCGACGGGGCCGGGGAGCTGTTTTTT. Filled out from reference TRBV18 and TRBJ2-2, the complete variable domain reads NAGVMQNPRHLVRRRGQEARLRCSPMKGHSHVYWYRQLPEEGLKFMVYLQKENIIDESGMPKERFSAEFPKEGPSILRIQQVVRGDSAAYFCASSPLDGAGELFFGEGSRLTVL.